Each of the 17 T cell receptor beta chains below was sequenced from the same sample in a study of blood T cell repertoires in COVID-19. The method was immunoSEQ multiplex PCR; TCRdb's version includes in-frame clones alone and lacks a portion of them. The sample lists 200,000 to 300,000 clones, about 81% occurring once. The material sequenced was peripheral blood. These receptors all stem from a woman aged 55-75 years with active or convalescent COVID-19.

The chain has TRBV29-1 and TRBJ1-1, with 9 positions matching TRBD1. The germline V gene has CDR1 SQVTM and CDR2 ANQGSEA. V was pared by 5 bases and J by 5 bases, with 9 bases of the junction left unmatched. The CDR3 is made up of 14 amino acids. The CDR3 here is CSVRRQGVKTEAFF. CDR3 sequence (DNA): TGCAGCGTTCGCCGACAGGGGGTTAAGACTGAAGCTTTCTTT.

This clone was observed a single time. The rearrangement joins TRBV5-1 to TRBJ2-3, with a weak D call TRBD2 (5 bases). Germline lookup yields CDR1 SGHRS and CDR2 YFSETQ. Trimming cost V 4 bases and J 2 bases, with 14 bases left between them. The CDR3 runs to 15 residues. The chain's CDR3 is CASSEQRGYTDTQYF. The CDR3 DNA follows: TGCGCCAGCAGCGAGCAGCGAGGGTACACAGATACGCAGTATTTT.

This sequence joins TRBV7-9 and TRBJ1-1, with a weak D call TRBD1 (5 bases). The germline CDR1 and CDR2 sequences are SEHNR and FQNEAQ (reference sequence). The CDR3 is made up of 14 amino acids. Trimming pared 5 bases from V and 3 bases from J, leaving 13 bases between. The CDR3 loop reads CASSPWAGDTEAFF. CDR3 sequence (DNA): TGTGCCAGCAGCCCCTGGGCGGGGGACACTGAAGCTTTCTTT.

The chain joins TRBV19 to TRBJ1-4; possibly TRBD1 for D (6 bases). This CDR3 region has 15 residues. Germline CDR1 reads LNHDA; CDR2 reads SQIVND (reference sequence). Trimming pared 4 bases from V and 2 bases from J, leaving 11 bases between. DNA of the CDR3: TGTGCCAGTAGTAACCTCCAGGGGACTAATGAAAAACTGTTTTTT. Translation gives CASSNLQGTNEKLFF.

The V gene is TRBV29-1, the J gene TRBJ1-2; D might be TRBD1 (6 bases). CDR3 length: 11 residues. Germline CDR1 is SQVTM and CDR2 is ANQGSEA. V was trimmed by 4 bases and J by 6 bases, leaving 9 bases between them. The CDR3 is CSVGGGNGYTF. The CDR3 DNA is TGCAGCGTTGGGGGGGGCAATGGCTACACCTTC. The whole variable domain, remainder taken from reference TRBV29-1 and TRBJ1-2, is SAVISQKPSRDICQRGTSLTIQCQVDSQVTMMFWYRQQPGQSLTLIATANQGSEATYESGFVIDKFPISRPNLTFSTLTVSNMSPEDSSIYLCSVGGGNGYTFGSGTRLTVV.

The rearrangement joins TRBV19 to TRBJ1-1; 7 nucleotides align to TRBD1. This CDR3 contains 16 residues. Germline CDR1 reads LNHDA; CDR2 reads SQIVND (reference sequence). V was clipped by 3 bases and J by 5 bases; unmatched bases: 12. The chain's CDR3 is CASSISPLRGYTEAFF. The CDR3 bases are TGTGCCAGTAGTATTTCACCGCTCAGGGGGTATACTGAAGCTTTCTTT. The variable domain in full, with the rest retrieved from reference TRBV19 and TRBJ1-1, is DGGITQSPKYLFRKEGQNVTLSCEQNLNHDAMYWYRQDPGQGLRLIYYSQIVNDFQKGDIAEGYSVSREKKESFPLTVTSAQKNPTAFYLCASSISPLRGYTEAFFGQGTRLTVV.

This rearrangement joins TRBV6-5 to TRBJ1-4, with 7 positions matching TRBD1. There are 14 residues in the CDR3. Germline values: CDR1 MNHEY, CDR2 SVGAGI. With 6 bases clipped from V and 7 bases from J, the junction kept 8 bases outside the gene matches. The CDR3 spells CASRPTGRGEKLFF. The CDR3 bases are TGTGCCAGCAGACCGACAGGGCGGGGTGAAAAACTGTTTTTT.

The CDR3 DNA is TGTGCCAGCAGCCAAGACGATCAGCCCCAGCATTTT. Amino acids: CASSQDDQPQHF. This rearrangement joins TRBV3-1 (or the pseudogene TRBV3-2) to TRBJ1-5; unclear D gene. V was clipped by 0 bases and J by 5 bases, with 2 bases between them. The germline V gene has CDR1 LGHDT and CDR2 YNNKEL (reference sequence). This CDR3 is built from 12 residues.

This chain joins TRBV9 and TRBJ2-5, with 9 nucleotides matching TRBD2. Germline CDR1 SGDLS, CDR2 YYNGEE. V lost 0 bases to trimming and J lost 4 bases; unmatched junction nucleotides: 10. The CDR3 length is 17 residues. The DNA for the CDR3 is TGTGCCAGCAGCGTAGACTCGGGCGGGGGGGCCCGAGAGACCCAGTACTTC. It is translated as CASSVDSGGGARETQYF.

The gene calls are TRBV7-9 and TRBJ1-4; D possibly corresponds to TRBD1 (6 bases). The length of the CDR3 is 16 residues. The V end was cut by 1 base, the J end by 3 bases, with 12 bases between. Germline V CDR1 and CDR2: SEHNR, FQNEAQ (reference sequence). The CDR3 bases are TGTGCCAGCAGCTTAGGGGCAGGGGCGGCTAATGAAAAACTGTTTTTT. Amino acids: CASSLGAGAANEKLFF.

V gene TRBV10-3 combines with J gene TRBJ2-3, with 8 bases matching TRBD2. Losses at the gene ends were 4 bases for V and 6 bases for J; bases not matched to a gene: 6. There are 14 residues in the CDR3. Germline V gene lookup returns CDR1 ENHRY and CDR2 SYGVKD. The DNA for the CDR3 is TGTGCCATCAGTGGGACTAGCCCCTGGGATACGCAGTATTTT. Its translation: CAISGTSPWDTQYF.

In regard to this clone: The same CDR3 arises from other DNA sequences in this sample as well. The rearrangement joins TRBV7-2 to TRBJ1-6; TRBD1 is a possible D gene (5 bases). V gave up 1 base and J gave up 7 bases, with 14 bases separating them. This CDR3 is 16 amino acids long. In germline, CDR1 is SGHTA, CDR2 FQGNSA. The CDR3, as DNA: TGTGCCAGCAGCTTAGACGGGGCGGGGAACAATTCACCCCTCCACTTT. Amino acids: CASSLDGAGNNSPLHF.

V usage is TRBV4-1 and J usage is TRBJ1-2; 9 bases match TRBD1. Looked up from germline, CDR1 is MGHRA and CDR2 is YSYEKL. This CDR3 is built from 13 residues. The junction had 5 bases not matched to a gene; V was cut back by 4 bases and J by 8 bases. For the CDR3, the DNA is TGCGCCAGCAGCCCGGACAGGGGTCTGGGCTACACCTTC. This translates into CASSPDRGLGYTF.

The chain joins TRBV1 to TRBJ1-1; the tabulated D call, TRBD1, remains unverified against the DNA. TRBV1 is flagged as a pseudogene. The CDR3 runs to 14 residues. CDR3 sequence reads: CTSSPGQVRLGAFF. For the CDR3, the DNA is TGCACCAGCAGCCCAGGACAGGTCCGGCTGGGTGCTTTCTTT.

The V gene is TRBV4-1, the J gene TRBJ2-1, with 7 nucleotides matching TRBD2. In germline, CDR1 is MGHRA, CDR2 YSYEKL. This CDR3 comprises 17 residues. Losses at the gene ends were 4 bases for V and 7 bases for J; bases not matched to a gene: 16. CDR3 DNA: TGCGCCAGCAGCCCCGTGGCGTTAGGGACTATAGGGAATGAGCAGTTCTTC. Translating gives CASSPVALGTIGNEQFF.

CDR3 DNA: TGCAGCGCGGTCCGAGGGAACACTGAAGCTTTCTTT. This translates into CSAVRGNTEAFF. The chain is built from TRBV29-1 and TRBJ1-1; no clear D gene. The length of the CDR3 is 12 residues. V lost 7 bases and J lost 1, with 10 bases in between. CDR1 SQVTM and CDR2 ANQGSEA come from the germline V gene.

The chain links TRBV5-4 to TRBJ2-3, with no clear D. Trimming removed 2 bases from V and 1 base from J, with 5 bases in between. CDR3 size: 13 residues. The germline V gene encodes CDR1 SGHNT and CDR2 YYREEE (reference sequence). The CDR3 is CASSFTRTDTQYF. The DNA for the CDR3 is TGTGCCAGCAGCTTCACTCGCACAGATACGCAGTATTTT.